The 29 T cell receptor beta chains listed next were all sequenced from one sample in a study of persistence of HIV-infected CD4 T cells. The antigens for these receptors are not known. The libraries were made with immunoSEQ version 4 in survey mode. Method: immunoSEQ multiplex PCR; TCRdb's copy keeps in-frame clones and lacks some. The sample holds roughly 30,000 clones, almost 85% seen once. Lysates of CMV-infected fibroblasts at approximately 10 ug/mL stimulated these cells. Memory cells lacking CD40L and CD69 with high CD45RO were sorted. Sequenced material: CD4+ T cells sorted from PBMCs after approximately 18-hour stimulation, taken from a patient who received antiretroviral therapy. Receptor source: an adult man with HIV who was CMV-seropositive.

V usage is TRBV5-8 and J usage is TRBJ2-7; 8 nucleotides match TRBD1. Germline lookup yields CDR1 SGHTS and CDR2 YDEGEE. V dropped 5 bases and J dropped 3; count of bases not matched to a gene: 4. This CDR3 is built from 13 residues. For the CDR3, the DNA is TGTGCCAGCAGAGCCAGGGGGCTCTACGAGCAGTACTTC. Its protein product is CASRARGLYEQYF.

CDR3 sequence: CASSLLNGLSEQYF. In DNA form, the CDR3 reads TGTGCCAGCAGCTTGTTGAACGGGCTATCTGAGCAGTACTTC. The V call is TRBV5-4, the J call TRBJ2-7; D is ambiguous. Germline V CDR1 and CDR2: SGHNT, YYREEE (reference sequence). CDR3 length: 14 residues. Trimming removed 1 base at V and 7 bases at J, with 15 bases between.

The chain carries TRBV7-2 and TRBJ2-3; TRBD1 is a possible D gene (5 bases). Germline CDR1 and CDR2: SGHTA and FQGNSA. The CDR3 totals 14 residues. With 9 bases removed from V and 0 bases from J, the gap between germline ends came to 13 bases. The CDR3 loop is CASNPTVSTDTQYF. The CDR3 DNA reads as TGTGCCAGTAACCCGACAGTAAGCACAGATACGCAGTATTTT.

This clone appeared once. V is TRBV11-2 and J is TRBJ1-3, with a tentative D call TRBD1 (5 bases). The germline V gene encodes CDR1 SGHAT and CDR2 FQNNGV. The V end lost 5 bases, the J end lost 0 bases, and 11 bases lay between the germline ends. The CDR3 is 15 amino acids. CDR3 in amino acids: CASSVQGASGNTIYF. In nucleotides, the CDR3 is TGTGCCAGCAGCGTTCAGGGCGCCTCTGGAAACACCATATATTTT.

V and J are TRBV24-1 and TRBJ1-4, with D uncertain. Trimming left V 4 bases short and J 6 bases short, with 14 bases between. This CDR3 has 15 amino acids. The germline V gene encodes CDR1 KGHDR and CDR2 SFDVKD. The CDR3 DNA reads as TGTGCCACCAGTGAAGGGTTGGGGAGTTATGAAAAACTGTTTTTT. This translates into CATSEGLGSYEKLFF.

The chain joins TRBV28 to TRBJ2-3; D uncertain. The CDR3 is made up of 13 amino acids. The germline gives CDR1 MDHEN, CDR2 SYDVKM. The CDR3 loop is CAGGPSGANTQYF. The CDR3 DNA follows: TGTGCGGGCGGACCGTCAGGAGCGAATACGCAGTATTTT.

This rearrangement joins TRBV2 to TRBJ2-7; TRBD1 is a possible D gene (6 bases). Germline V lookup: CDR1 SNHLY, CDR2 FYNNEI. This CDR3 has 14 amino acids. V lost 6 bases and J lost 0, with 12 bases in between. As DNA, the CDR3 is TGTGCCAGCAGAGAGGACAGTTACTCCTACGAGCAGTACTTC. It translates to CASREDSYSYEQYF.

This sequence joins TRBV19 and TRBJ1-4; D ambiguous. The germline V gene has CDR1 LNHDA and CDR2 SQIVND (reference sequence). Trimming took off 5 bases at V and 3 bases at J, with 10 bases between the two ends. The CDR3 extends over 14 amino acids. The CDR3 DNA sequence: TGTGCCAGTAGTGGGTTAATGGCTAATGAAAAACTGTTTTTT. It is translated as CASSGLMANEKLFF.

V is TRBV6-2 or TRBV6-3 and J is TRBJ1-5; 8 bases align to TRBD1. The CDR3 is made up of 18 amino acids. V gave up 6 bases and J gave up 1 base; unmatched junction bases: 14. Germline CDR1 and CDR2: MNHEY and SVGEGT. In nucleotides, the CDR3 is TGTGCCAGCAGCCACAAGACAGGGGCAACCTTCAGCAATCAGCCCCAGCATTTT. Translating gives CASSHKTGATFSNQPQHF.

This sequence joins TRBV12-3 or TRBV12-4 and TRBJ1-1, with D possibly TRBD1 on 5 matching bases. The CDR3 totals 13 residues. The V and J ends lost 9 bases and 1 base respectively, with 12 bases between them. CDR3 residues: CASPGEGNTEAFF. CDR3 DNA: TGTGCCAGTCCGGGGGAGGGGAACACTGAAGCTTTCTTT.

The chain uses TRBV19 and TRBJ1-1; TRBD1 might be the D (5 bases). This CDR3 region has 12 residues. Germline CDR1 reads LNHDA; CDR2 reads SQIVND (reference sequence). Trimming took 10 bases from V and 10 from J, leaving 19 bases between them. CDR3 sequence reads: CATTEGWGGAFF. In DNA form, the CDR3 reads TGTGCCACTACCGAAGGGTGGGGGGGAGCTTTCTTT.

The chain combines TRBV6-5 with TRBJ1-3; D is possibly TRBD1 (6 bases). The CDR3 is 15 residues long. Between the trimmed V and J ends, which lost 6 bases and 0 bases, there was a span of 12 bases. Germline CDR1 is MNHEY and CDR2 is SVGAGI. CDR3 in amino acids: CASSKQGNSGNTIYF. The CDR3 DNA sequence: TGTGCCAGCAGCAAACAGGGTAACTCTGGAAACACCATATATTTT.

The CDR3 bases are TGTGCCAGCAGTTTAGAACAGGGTGGGACCCAGTACTTC. Its protein is CASSLEQGGTQYF. The J gene is TRBJ2-5, the V gene TRBV27; perhaps TRBD1 as D (6 bases). The CDR3 length is 13 residues. With 2 bases removed from V and 7 bases from J, the gap between germline ends came to 11 bases. Per the germline V gene, CDR1 is MNHEY and CDR2 is SMNVEV (reference sequence).

This clone was observed once. This CDR3 reads CAISEFGEWEQYF. The CDR3 region has the DNA TGTGCCATCAGTGAGTTTGGGGAATGGGAGCAGTACTTC. The chain combines TRBV10-3 with TRBJ2-7; D gene unclear. The V end was cut by 1 base, the J end by 7 bases, with 11 bases between. Germline-derived CDR1 and CDR2 are ENHRY and SYGVKD. This CDR3 contains 13 residues.

This chain uses TRBV29-1 with TRBJ2-3; no reliable D call. The CDR3 contains 12 residues. The germline V gene has CDR1 SQVTM and CDR2 ANQGSEA. V shed 1 base and J shed 6 bases, with 8 bases lying between them. Written as DNA, the CDR3 is TGCAGCGTTGAAGGCTCCTCGGATACGCAGTATTTT. Residues: CSVEGSSDTQYF.

The V and J genes are TRBV28 and TRBJ2-4; 8 bases fit TRBD1. Germline V gives CDR1 MDHEN, CDR2 SYDVKM. The CDR3 runs to 16 residues. V was clipped by 5 bases and J by 1 base; unmatched bases: 7. CDR3 loop: CASSGRTGSAKNIQYF. The CDR3, as DNA: TGTGCCAGCAGTGGTCGGACAGGGTCGGCCAAAAACATTCAGTACTTC.

CDR3: CASSFGVSSYNEQFF. DNA of the CDR3: TGTGCCAGCAGCTTTGGTGTGAGCTCCTACAATGAGCAGTTCTTC. The gene calls are TRBV11-3 and TRBJ2-1; D not resolved. The V gene's germline CDR1 is SGHNT and CDR2 YENEEA. V dropped 3 bases and J dropped 0 bases, with 9 bases sitting between them. The CDR3 contains 15 residues. Based on the CDR3 plus reference TRBV11-3 and TRBJ2-1, the full variable domain is EAGVVQSPRYKIIEKKQPVAFWCNPISGHNTLYWYLQNLGQGPELLIRYENEEAVDDSQLPKDRFSAERLKGVDSTLKIQPAELGDSAVYLCASSFGVSSYNEQFFGPGTRLTVL.

The V gene is TRBV7-2, the J gene TRBJ2-7; a weak D match, TRBD2 (7 bases). Trimming took 6 bases from V and 4 from J, leaving 16 bases between them. In germline, CDR1 is SGHTA, CDR2 FQGNSA. There are 14 residues in the CDR3. This CDR3 reads CASSFEGGNYEQYF. The CDR3 DNA reads as TGTGCCAGCAGTTTCGAGGGGGGGAATTACGAGCAGTACTTC.

This chain joins TRBV7-9 and TRBJ2-7, with 7 nucleotides matching TRBD1. With 5 bases clipped from V and 13 bases from J, the junction kept 17 bases outside the gene matches. This CDR3 contains 14 residues. The germline gives CDR1 SEHNR, CDR2 FQNEAQ (reference sequence). CDR3 amino acids: CASSTGTANRLGYF. The DNA for the CDR3 is TGTGCCAGCAGCACCGGGACAGCAAACCGATTGGGATACTTC.

V usage is TRBV24-1 and J usage is TRBJ1-1, with D unclear. The germline V gene encodes CDR1 KGHDR and CDR2 SFDVKD. Trimming removed 5 bases at V and 4 bases at J, with 13 bases between. The CDR3 loop spans 14 amino acids. In DNA, the CDR3 is TGTGCCACCAGTGTCGGCGGGGATGGCACTGAAGCTTTCTTT. Translating it yields CATSVGGDGTEAFF.

The chain joins TRBV2 to TRBJ2-7; 9 bases are a match to TRBD1. CDR3 length equals 13 residues. Losses at the gene ends were 6 bases for V and 5 bases for J; bases not matched to a gene: 5. CDR1 is SNHLY and CDR2 is FYNNEI in the germline V gene. Written as DNA, the CDR3 is TGTGCCAGCAGGACGGACAGGGGCAACGAGCAGTACTTC. Translating gives CASRTDRGNEQYF.

This clone has only a few counts. This sequence joins TRBV19 and TRBJ2-3; D uncertain. V was pared by 4 bases and J by 2 bases, with 10 bases between. CDR3 length equals 14 residues. Germline assignment: CDR1 LNHDA and CDR2 SQIVND (reference sequence). The CDR3 protein is CASSRQADTDTQYF. CDR3 coding DNA: TGTGCCAGTAGTAGACAAGCTGACACAGATACGCAGTATTTT.

The chain carries TRBV28 and TRBJ1-1; 9 positions agree with TRBD1. Germline CDR1 reads MDHEN; CDR2 reads SYDVKM. V was pared by 4 bases and J by 10 bases, with 7 bases of the junction left unmatched. This CDR3 contains 13 residues. As DNA, the CDR3 is TGTGCCAGCAGTTCGGACAGGGGCGTGAGAGCTTTCTTT. As protein: CASSSDRGVRAFF.

This sequence joins TRBV4-1 and TRBJ1-2, with D possibly matching TRBD1 (5 bases). CDR3 length: 16 amino acids. The germline V gene has CDR1 MGHRA and CDR2 YSYEKL. Trimming removed 0 bases from V and 3 bases from J, with 14 bases in between. The CDR3 reads CASSQDSGRVYYGYTF. CDR3 DNA sequence: TGCGCCAGCAGCCAAGATAGCGGCAGGGTATACTATGGCTACACCTTC.

The rearrangement joins TRBV6-5 to TRBJ2-1, with 8 bases that match TRBD2. The CDR3 runs 16 residues. The V segment lost 0 bases and the J segment 0 bases; nucleotides outside the gene matches: 1. Germline assignment: CDR1 MNHEY and CDR2 SVGAGI. Here the CDR3 DNA reads TGTGCCAGCAGTTACTCAGCGGGGGCCTCCTACAATGAGCAGTTCTTC. This gives the protein CASSYSAGASYNEQFF.

The genes are TRBV20-1 and TRBJ2-4, with D tentatively TRBD2 (5 bases). Trimming took off 6 bases at V and 8 bases at J, with 11 bases between the two ends. The CDR3 is 11 residues long. The germline V gene encodes CDR1 DFQATT and CDR2 SNEGSKA (reference sequence). CDR3 protein: CSAGENDIQYF. In DNA form, the CDR3 reads TGCAGTGCCGGGGAGAATGACATTCAGTACTTC.

This chain connects TRBV29-1 to TRBJ1-5; D may be TRBD1 (6 bases). This CDR3 is built from 12 residues. Germline CDR1 is SQVTM and CDR2 is ANQGSEA. Trimming left V 4 bases short and J 9 bases short, with 13 bases between. CDR3 in DNA: TGCAGCGTTGGGGAGGGGGACCGGCCCCAGCATTTT. This gives the protein CSVGEGDRPQHF.

The chain has TRBV6-1 and TRBJ2-3, with 12 bases identical to TRBD2. The V segment lost 9 bases and the J segment 6 bases; nucleotides outside the gene matches: 7. The CDR3 contains 14 residues. Germline V lookup: CDR1 MNHNS, CDR2 SASEGT. The CDR3 protein is CASFWTSGDDTQYF. The CDR3 DNA follows: TGTGCCAGTTTCTGGACTAGCGGGGATGATACGCAGTATTTT.

The chain couples TRBV6-4 to TRBJ2-1; 8 bases map to TRBD2. The CDR3 contains 14 residues. V trimming: 8 bases; J trimming: 7 bases; junction bases outside the gene matches: 10. CDR1 is MRHNA, CDR2 SNTAGT, per germline. Here the CDR3 DNA reads TGTGCCAGCTCTACCGGGACTAGGGAGAATGAGCAGTTCTTC. Translating it yields CASSTGTRENEQFF.